Presented here are 16 T cell receptor beta chains from one specimen sequenced in a study of Ad26.COV2.S vaccination and SARS-CoV-2 variants. Profiled with immunoSEQ multiplex PCR; TCRdb holds only in-frame clones, not every one. The sample lists more than 400,000 clones, around 92% occurring once. The treatment was: approximately 18 received Ad26.COV2.S at low or high dose, single or two shots; several received placebo; per-sample allocation not given. Material that was analyzed had been drawn on day 63 after the first vaccine or placebo injection. The source was peripheral blood, collected in a trial of Ad26.COV2.S vaccine versus placebo. These receptors all come from a person between 18 and 59 years old who received the Ad26.COV2.S COVID-19 vaccine or a placebo.

The chain employs TRBV19 and TRBJ2-3; TRBD2 might be the D (5 bases). The CDR3 length is 13 residues. Germline-derived CDR1 and CDR2 are LNHDA and SQIVND (reference sequence). Trimming shortened V by 9 bases and J by 3 bases, and 13 bases separated the two germline ends. This CDR3 reads CASSGFRTDTQYF. CDR3 in DNA: TGTGCCAGCTCGGGATTCCGTACAGATACGCAGTATTTT.

V gene TRBV12-3 or TRBV12-4 combines with J gene TRBJ1-6; 8 bases are a match to TRBD1. The CDR3 has 13 residues. With V trimmed by 6 bases and J by 13 bases, 8 bases remained unmatched. CDR3 region: CASSLTGDLPLHF. In DNA, the CDR3 is TGTGCCAGCAGCCTGACAGGGGATTTGCCCCTCCACTTT.

This chain uses TRBV5-4 with TRBJ1-6; 9 bases match TRBD1. This CDR3 region has 15 residues. Per germline, CDR1 SGHNT and CDR2 YYREEE (reference sequence). The V segment lost 2 bases and the J segment 10 bases; nucleotides outside the gene matches: 7. CDR3 protein: CASSLDRGAGSPLHF. The CDR3 bases are TGTGCCAGCAGCTTAGACAGGGGGGCAGGGTCACCCCTCCACTTT.

The chain couples TRBV5-1 to TRBJ2-3; 9 bases map to TRBD2. This CDR3 has 18 amino acids. V shed 0 bases and J 0 bases; nucleotides not matched to a gene: 8. Germline lookup yields CDR1 SGHRS and CDR2 YFSETQ. In nucleotides, the CDR3 is TGCGCCAGCAGCTTGGACGGCCTAGCGGGGATGAGCACAGATACGCAGTATTTT. Protein: CASSLDGLAGMSTDTQYF. Using reference TRBV5-1 and TRBJ2-3 for the parts outside the CDR3, the full variable domain is KAGVTQTPRYLIKTRGQQVTLSCSPISGHRSVSWYQQTPGQGLQFLFEYFSETQRNKGNFPGRFSGRQFSNSRSEMNVSTLELGDSALYLCASSLDGLAGMSTDTQYFGPGTRLTVL.

The chain employs TRBV7-2 and TRBJ2-1; 8 positions match TRBD1. The CDR3 has 15 residues. CDR1 SGHTA and CDR2 FQGNSA come from the germline V gene. Germline trimming cut 5 bases from V and 3 bases from J; bases unmatched to any gene: 6. The CDR3 sequence is CASSVRDRIYNEQFF. Here the CDR3 DNA reads TGTGCCAGCAGCGTCCGGGACAGGATCTACAATGAGCAGTTCTTC.

V and J are TRBV6-2 or TRBV6-3 and TRBJ2-5, with 7 bases lining up with TRBD1. After removal of 6 bases from V and 1 base from J, the junction contained 5 bases not matched to a gene. This CDR3 has 14 amino acids. Germline V gene lookup returns CDR1 MNHEY and CDR2 SVGEGT. For the CDR3, the DNA is TGTGCCAGCAGCAAATACAGGGGCCAAGAGACCCAGTACTTC. Protein sequence: CASSKYRGQETQYF.

The chain is built from TRBV27 and TRBJ1-5; D possibly corresponds to TRBD1 (5 bases). Deletions cut 6 bases from V and 2 bases from J, with 5 bases between. The CDR3 is 12 amino acids. Germline lookup yields CDR1 MNHEY and CDR2 SMNVEV (reference sequence). DNA for the CDR3: TGTGCCAGCAGAGGGGGCAATCAGCCCCAGCATTTT. This gives the protein CASRGGNQPQHF.

The CDR3 nucleotides read TGTGCCAGTAGTGCAGGGGAAGTCTCTGAAGCTTTCTTT. Protein sequence: CASSAGEVSEAFF. The rearrangement uses TRBV19 and TRBJ1-1; possibly TRBD1 for D (6 bases). The V end lost 5 bases, the J end lost 6 bases, and 13 bases lay between the germline ends. This CDR3 spans 13 amino acids. In germline, CDR1 is LNHDA, CDR2 SQIVND (reference sequence).

The genes are TRBV28 and TRBJ1-5; D gene unclear. V lost 3 bases and J lost 7, with 13 bases in between. Germline-derived CDR1 and CDR2 are MDHEN and SYDVKM. The CDR3 consists of 14 residues. Here the CDR3 reads CASSFWPGGQPQHF. The CDR3 DNA reads as TGTGCCAGCAGTTTTTGGCCCGGTGGCCAGCCCCAGCATTTT.

The genes are TRBV30 and TRBJ1-5; D remains ambiguous. Germline V gene sequence: CDR1 GTSNPN, CDR2 SVGIG (reference sequence). With 1 base removed from V and 3 bases from J, the gap between germline ends came to 7 bases. The CDR3 is 13 residues long. CDR3 sequence: CAWSAQDNQPQHF. The CDR3 region has the DNA TGTGCCTGGAGTGCCCAGGACAATCAGCCCCAGCATTTT.

The chain recombines TRBV6-2 or TRBV6-3 with TRBJ1-1, with D perhaps TRBD1 (6 bases). The CDR3 is 12 residues long. Deletions cut 4 bases from V and 6 bases from J, with 9 bases between. Germline lookup yields CDR1 MNHEY and CDR2 SVGEGT. CDR3 in DNA: TGTGCCAGCAGTTTACAGGGACCTGAAGCTTTCTTT. This sequence encodes CASSLQGPEAFF.

J is TRBJ1-2 and V is TRBV4-3, with a possible D match to TRBD1 (6 bases). The V end was cut by 4 bases, the J end by 4 bases, with 7 bases between. Germline loops: CDR1 LGHNA, CDR2 YSLEER. This CDR3 is 12 amino acids long. The CDR3 here is CASSRDIYGYTF. CDR3 in DNA: TGCGCCAGCAGCCGGGACATCTATGGCTACACCTTC.

This rearrangement joins TRBV4-3 to TRBJ1-4, with a tentative D call TRBD1 (6 bases). The germline gives CDR1 LGHNA, CDR2 YSLEER. V was clipped by 2 bases and J by 11 bases, with 24 bases between them. There are 17 residues in the CDR3. The CDR3 reads CASSQKGKGVILSKLFF. CDR3 DNA sequence: TGCGCCAGCAGCCAAAAAGGAAAGGGGGTAATCCTATCTAAACTGTTTTTT.

The chain couples TRBV3-1 (or the pseudogene TRBV3-2) to TRBJ1-2; no clear D. Trimming shortened V by 3 bases and J by 7 bases, and 12 bases separated the two germline ends. The CDR3 runs to 13 residues. Germline lookup yields CDR1 LGHDT and CDR2 YNNKEL (reference sequence). The CDR3 nucleotides read TGTGCCAGCAGCCAGCAAGCCATTGGTGGCTACACCTTC. Protein sequence: CASSQQAIGGYTF.

The V gene is TRBV18, the J gene TRBJ2-5; D may correspond to TRBD1 or TRBD2 (5 bases each). V lost 3 bases and J lost 5, with 10 bases in between. The CDR3 loop spans 13 amino acids. CDR1 is KGHSH, CDR2 LQKENI, per germline. The CDR3 DNA sequence: TGTGCCAGCTCACCCGCAGGGACGGAGACCCAGTACTTC. Translation: CASSPAGTETQYF. The variable domain in full, completed from reference TRBV18 and TRBJ2-5, reads NAGVMQNPRHLVRRRGQEARLRCSPMKGHSHVYWYRQLPEEGLKFMVYLQKENIIDESGMPKERFSAEFPKEGPSILRIQQVVRGDSAAYFCASSPAGTETQYFGPGTRLLVL.

The rearrangement uses TRBV12-3 or TRBV12-4 and TRBJ2-5; D gene unclear. The CDR3 consists of 13 residues. Trimming cost V 4 bases and J 3 bases, with 9 bases left between them. The CDR3 region is CASSSGGKETQYF. CDR3 sequence (DNA): TGTGCCAGCAGTTCGGGCGGCAAAGAGACCCAGTACTTC.